This TCR beta chain was sequenced for a study of blood T cell repertoires in COVID-19. Study information: Both acute and convalescent COVID-19 samples were obtained from the United States, Italy and Spain. In each case, the material was cDNA or gDNA derived from T cells, B-cell-depleted T cells, or PBMCs.

As originally analysed: Counts of nucleated cells, estimated from reference gene primer amplification, were obtained. Only in-frame clones appear in the TCRdb table, and some are missing; sequencing was by immunoSEQ multiplex PCR. D and trimming were read from the DNA, whereas the V and J calls and clone size are those reported in that table. Here the sample spans around 180,000 clones, around four fifths being singletons. This clone has just one count. CDR1 is SGHAT and CDR2 is FQNNGV in the germline V gene. The CDR3 loop spans 13 amino acids. Trimming removed 3 bases at V and 3 bases at J, with 8 bases between.

Specimen: peripheral blood. The receptor's source is a man between 65 and 79 years old with active or convalescent COVID-19. This chain uses TRBV11-2 with TRBJ1-2; D is uncertain. The DNA of the CDR3 is TGTGCCAGCAGCTTTTCAGGCGACTATGGCTACACCTTC. Translated: CASSFSGDYGYTF.